This T cell receptor (beta chain) was retrieved from a study of technical replicates of blood from several donors. Assay: immunoSEQ multiplex PCR; the TCRdb copy retains only in-frame clones and omits some. The sample records 78,000 or so clones, 75% to 95% being singletons. Trimming cost V 2 bases and J 6 bases, with 7 bases left between them. CDR1 is SGHVS and CDR2 is FNYEAQ in the germline V gene. The CDR3 has 13 residues. The source is a human donor in good health. Some clones in this sample may be carry-over from other donors' samples. This chain uses TRBV7-6 with TRBJ2-2; no clear D gene. Sequencing was performed on T cells isolated from PBMCs. The CDR3 DNA sequence: TGTGCCAGCAGCTTAAGCCCCGCCGGGGAGCTGTTTTTT. Residues: CASSLSPAGELFF. Together with reference TRBV7-6 and TRBJ2-2, the CDR3 gives the full variable domain: GAGVSQSPRYKVTKRGQDVALRCDPISGHVSLYWYRQALGQGPEFLTYFNYEAQQDKSGLPNDRFSAERPEGSISTLTIQRTEQRDSAMYRCASSLSPAGELFFGEGSRLTVL.